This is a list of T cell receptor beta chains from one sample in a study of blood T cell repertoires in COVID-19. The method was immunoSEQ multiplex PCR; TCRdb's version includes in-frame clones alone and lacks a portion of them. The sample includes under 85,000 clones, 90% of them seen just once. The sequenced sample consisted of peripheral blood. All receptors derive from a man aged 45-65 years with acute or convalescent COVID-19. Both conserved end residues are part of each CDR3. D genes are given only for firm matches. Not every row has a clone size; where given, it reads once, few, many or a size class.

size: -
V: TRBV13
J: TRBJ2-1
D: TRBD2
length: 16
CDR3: CASSPGTSGSFHEQFF
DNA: TGTGCCAGCAGCCCCGGGACTAGCGGGAGTTTCCATGAGCAGTTCTTC

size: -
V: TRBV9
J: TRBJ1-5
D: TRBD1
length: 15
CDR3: CASSGGGTGEQPQHF
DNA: TGTGCCAGCAGCGGCGGCGGGACAGGGGAACAGCCCCAGCATTTT

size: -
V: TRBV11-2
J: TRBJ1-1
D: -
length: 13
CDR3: CASSVQGNTEAFF
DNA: TGTGCCAGCAGCGTACAGGGGAACACTGAAGCTTTCTTT

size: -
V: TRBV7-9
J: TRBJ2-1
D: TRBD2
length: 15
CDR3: CASSQSGRSGNEQFF
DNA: TGTGCCAGCAGCCAAAGCGGGAGGTCGGGCAATGAGCAGTTCTTC

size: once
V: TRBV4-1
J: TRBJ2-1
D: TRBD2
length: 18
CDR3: CASSKQEQGLAGGNEQFF
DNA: TGCGCCAGCAGTAAACAAGAACAAGGACTAGCGGGAGGCAATGAGCAGTTCTTC

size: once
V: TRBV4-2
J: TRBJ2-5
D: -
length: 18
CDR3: CASSQDLPASPVHQTQYF
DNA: TGTGCCAGCAGCCAAGATCTCCCGGCTAGCCCAGTACACCAGACCCAGTACTTC

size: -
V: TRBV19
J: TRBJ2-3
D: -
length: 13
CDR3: CASSIEGLRTQYF
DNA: TGTGCCAGTAGTATAGAGGGGCTGCGTACGCAGTATTTT

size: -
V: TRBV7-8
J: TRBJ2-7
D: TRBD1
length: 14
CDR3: CASSPRDRALQQYF
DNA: TGTGCCAGCAGCCCGCGGGACAGGGCGCTACAGCAGTACTTC

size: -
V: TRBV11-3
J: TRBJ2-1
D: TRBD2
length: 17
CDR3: CASSRGLAGVSYNEQFF
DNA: TGTGCCAGCAGCCGTGGACTAGCGGGAGTCTCCTACAATGAGCAGTTCTTC

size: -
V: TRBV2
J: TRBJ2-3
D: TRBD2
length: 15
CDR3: CASSGGGRKTDTQYF
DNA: TGTGCCAGCAGTGGGGGGGGGAGGAAGACAGATACGCAGTATTTT